The sequence of this T cell receptor (beta chain) was determined in a study of blood T cell repertoires in COVID-19. Study summary: Sites in the United States, Italy and Spain provided acute and convalescent COVID-19 samples. The analysed material was cDNA or gDNA that came from T cells, B-cell-depleted T cells, or PBMCs.

Source study methods: The assay estimated nucleated cells by amplifying reference gene primers. Repertoires were generated with immunoSEQ multiplex PCR, while TCRdb's copy carries only in-frame clones and drops some. V and J calls and clone size follow that table, whereas D and trimming were derived from the DNA. The sample consists of around 270,000 clones, around 89% of them appearing once. This clone came up a few times. The TCR was taken from a man younger than 45 with acute or convalescent COVID-19. The specimen was peripheral blood.

CDR3 in DNA: TGTGCCTGGACGAAACAGGGTTACACCGGGGAGCTGTTTTTT. Translated, it gives CAWTKQGYTGELFF. This chain connects TRBV30 to TRBJ2-2; TRBD1 is a possible D gene (6 bases). V lost 4 bases and J lost 3, with 12 bases in between. Germline V gene lookup returns CDR1 GTSNPN and CDR2 SVGIG (reference sequence). The CDR3 extends over 14 amino acids. The full variable domain, its missing parts supplied by reference TRBV30 and TRBJ2-2, is SQTIHQWPATLVQPVGSPLSLECTVEGTSNPNLYWYRQAAGRGLQLLFYSVGIGQISSEVPQNLSASRPQDRQFILSSKKLLLSDSGFYLCAWTKQGYTGELFFGEGSRLTVL.